This T cell receptor beta chain came from a study of T cell responses to AZD1222 COVID-19 vaccine. Findings and caveats of the study: The breadth and depth of Spike-specific TCRs increased once two AZD1222 doses had been given. Seropositive status at baseline applied to only five or six AZD1222 recipients.

The CDR3 spans 12 residues. The V end lost 4 bases, the J end lost 12 bases, and 14 bases lay between the germline ends. Looked up from germline, CDR1 is SGHRS and CDR2 is YFSETQ. As for this clone: What it recognizes is unknown.

Method: immunoSEQ multiplex PCR; TCRdb's copy keeps in-frame clones and lacks some. Seen here are some 83,000 clones, roughly 82% observed once, and the top ten hold about 9.5%. This TCR came from an adult in good health. The chain employs TRBV5-1 and TRBJ2-1, with a weak D call TRBD2 (6 bases). Material: peripheral blood, obtained on day 0 of AZD1222 vaccination. The CDR3 loop reads CASSLGVGGQFF. The CDR3 DNA reads as TGCGCCAGCAGCCTTGGAGTGGGAGGGCAGTTCTTC.